This T cell receptor (beta chain) stems from a study of shared clonotypes between healthy human individuals. With 2 bases removed from V and 7 bases from J, the gap between germline ends came to 18 bases. The CDR3 covers 15 residues. Germline V lookup: CDR1 SGHTA, CDR2 FQGNSA. Libraries were prepared by immunoSEQ multiplex PCR; TCRdb keeps only in-frame clonotypes and omits some of them. The sample yields about 470,000 clones, roughly 77% seen once. Each unsorted sample relied on about 100 million PBMCs as its source of genomic DNA. The source material was PBMCs. The TCR sequence derives from a woman in her thirties or forties in good health. Some clones in this sample may be carry-over from other donors' samples. The chain employs TRBV7-2 and TRBJ2-7; TRBD2 is a possible D gene (7 bases). Here the CDR3 DNA reads TGTGCCAGCAGCTTATCCGCGGGGGCCTTTTGGGAGCAGTACTTC. Protein product: CASSLSAGAFWEQYF.